These T cell receptor beta chains were read from a single sample in a study of regulatory T cells in long-lasting Graves disease. TCRdb analysed the multiplex PCR reads with MiXCR anew, one entry per CDR3 protein. The sample includes about 560,000 distinct CDR3 sequences, approximately 16% of them seen just once. These sequences were also reported in another study, on T cells in Graves' hyperthyroidism and ophthalmopathy.

This specimen consisted of peripheral blood mononuclear cells (PBMCs), obtained at new diagnosis, from a patient treated with antithyroid drugs. The receptors shown here come from a man between 18 and 29 years old with Graves disease. The CDR3 runs from the conserved cysteine through the conserved F or W. The order of the fields is clone size, V gene, D gene, J gene, CDR3 DNA, CDR3 protein. D genes are given only for firm matches. A row's size may be missing; if present it is once, few, many or a size class.

.,TRBV27,TRBD1,TRBJ2-7,TGTGCCAGCAGTTTCTCCAGGGGGCCTAACGAGCAGTACTTC,CASSFSRGPNEQYF
many,TRBV2,.,TRBJ1-1,TGTGCCAGCACCCGAGGATCGGGACAACTAAACACTGAAGCTTTCTTT,CASTRGSGQLNTEAFF
many,TRBV6-1,.,TRBJ2-1,TGTGCCAGCTGGAGGGGGGGTCTCGATGAGCAGTTCTTC,CASWRGGLDEQFF
.,TRBV29-1,.,TRBJ1-4,TGCAGTAGCCGGACGGGAACTGAAAAACTGTTTTTT,CSSRTGTEKLFF
many,TRBV28,TRBD2,TRBJ2-1,TGTGCCAGCAGTCCCCGGAGCGGGAGAGTTAGGAATGAGCAGTTCTTC,CASSPRSGRVRNEQFF
few,TRBV12-3/TRBV12-4,.,TRBJ2-3,TGTGCCAGCAGCCACCAACGCGTCAGGGGCCCAGATACGCAGTATTTT,CASSHQRVRGPDTQYF
many,TRBV2,TRBD2,TRBJ2-3,TGTGCCAGCAGTGATCTCCTAGCGGGTCCTAGCACAGATACGCAGTATTTT,CASSDLLAGPSTDTQYF
many,TRBV20-1,.,TRBJ2-7,TGCAGTGCTAGAGATAGAAGGCAGGGAGGCGACGAGCAGTACTTC,CSARDRRQGGDEQYF
few,TRBV15,.,TRBJ2-1,TGTGCCACCAGCAGAGATAGGGTTGATGAGCAGTTCTTC,CATSRDRVDEQFF
.,TRBV15,TRBD2,TRBJ2-7,TGTGCCACCAGCAGCCGCGAGACTAGCGGGAGCCACCTCTACGAGCAGTACTTC,CATSSRETSGSHLYEQYF
.,TRBV4-1,TRBD2,TRBJ2-1,TGCGCCAGCAGCCAAACACAATTGACTAGCGGGAGGTACAATGAGCAGTTCTTC,CASSQTQLTSGRYNEQFF
many,TRBV27,TRBD2,TRBJ2-5,TGTGCCAGCAGTCTCCTCGGGGTAGCGGGAGGCGGAGAGACCCAGTACTTC,CASSLLGVAGGGETQYF
.,TRBV18,.,TRBJ1-1,TGTGCCGGTCGTGGCAGGGGAATGAACACTGAAGCTTTCTTT,CAGRGRGMNTEAFF
many,TRBV11-2,TRBD2,TRBJ2-1,TGTGCCAGCAGCTCCTATAGCGGGAGGCGCGAGCAGTTCTTC,CASSSYSGRREQFF
few,TRBV6-5,.,TRBJ2-1,TGTGCCAGCAGTTTCTACCGGGTTAGCGGTGACAATGAGCAGTTCTTC,CASSFYRVSGDNEQFF
.,TRBV5-1,.,TRBJ2-5,TGCGCCAGCAGCTTGGAGGGCAGGGGGGGAGAGACCCAGTACTTC,CASSLEGRGGETQYF